The next 13 T cell receptor beta chains were all read from a single sample in a study of graft-versus-host responses after intestinal transplantation. Here immunoSEQ multiplex PCR was the method, and the copy in TCRdb shows in-frame clones only, minus some. Among about 97,000 clones, approximately 90% were seen once, and the ten largest hold around 0.07%. The antigens these receptors bind are not known. The sequencing used unstimulated CD8+ T cells sorted from spleen or lymph node cells, collected before transplant. Receptor source: a human donor who was the organ donor for an intestinal transplant.

The rearrangement links TRBV7-9 to TRBJ2-1; TRBD2 agrees at 9 bases. The CDR3 is 13 residues long. The V gene's germline CDR1 is SEHNR and CDR2 FQNEAQ (reference sequence). Trimming took 3 bases from V and 8 from J; bases not matched to a gene: 2. The CDR3 is CASSLGLAYEQFF. The CDR3 nucleotides read TGTGCCAGCAGCTTGGGACTAGCTTATGAGCAGTTCTTC.

V is TRBV6-4 and J is TRBJ2-4; possibly TRBD2 for D (6 bases). CDR3 length: 16 amino acids. Germline V gives CDR1 MRHNA, CDR2 SNTAGT. V shed 10 bases and J shed 0 bases, with 19 bases lying between them. The CDR3 is CATSWVGGLAKNIQYF. The DNA of the CDR3 is TGTGCCACCTCTTGGGTGGGAGGCCTAGCCAAAAACATTCAGTACTTC.

V gene TRBV5-1 combines with J gene TRBJ2-7; 11 bases match TRBD1. Germline V gives CDR1 SGHRS, CDR2 YFSETQ. Trimming cost V 4 bases and J 0 bases; bases outside gene matches: 21. CDR3 size: 21 residues. CDR3 loop: CASSPKYRGTGGIRTSYEQYF. The DNA of the CDR3 is TGCGCCAGCAGCCCCAAGTATAGGGGGACAGGGGGAATTCGAACCTCCTACGAGCAGTACTTC.

This chain connects TRBV27 to TRBJ2-1; the D gene is possibly TRBD1 (5 bases). This CDR3 has 15 residues. Trimming pared 3 bases from V and 9 bases from J, leaving 18 bases between. Per the germline V gene, CDR1 is MNHEY and CDR2 is SMNVEV (reference sequence). CDR3 sequence (DNA): TGTGCCAGCAGTTTGGGGCGGTGGGAATACGCTGAGCAGTTCTTC. Its protein product is CASSLGRWEYAEQFF.

In nucleotides, the CDR3 is TGTGCCAGCGTCCCACAGGGGTTCCCCTACGAGCAGTACTTC. Its protein is CASVPQGFPYEQYF. V gene TRBV2 combines with J gene TRBJ2-7, with 7 positions matching TRBD1. This CDR3 region has 14 residues. Germline loops: CDR1 SNHLY, CDR2 FYNNEI. Germline trimming cut 8 bases from V and 2 bases from J; bases unmatched to any gene: 9.

This rearrangement joins TRBV6-5 to TRBJ2-7, with TRBD2 matching 12 bases. Per germline, CDR1 MNHEY and CDR2 SVGAGI. The trim removed 4 bases at V and 0 bases at J, leaving 4 bases unmatched. CDR3 length: 16 residues. CDR3 nucleotide sequence: TGTGCCAGCAGTTTCCTAGCGGGAGGGCTCTCCTACGAGCAGTACTTC. Protein product: CASSFLAGGLSYEQYF.

The rearrangement links TRBV29-1 to TRBJ2-7, with D unclear. In germline, CDR1 is SQVTM, CDR2 ANQGSEA. V was clipped by 5 bases and J by 5 bases, with 7 bases between them. The CDR3 extends over 10 amino acids. The CDR3 sequence: CSVSSDEQYF. The CDR3 DNA reads as TGCAGCGTTTCTTCGGACGAGCAGTACTTC.

The chain carries TRBV5-1 and TRBJ2-7, with 7 bases identical to TRBD1. V gave up 4 bases and J gave up 3 bases; unmatched junction bases: 10. Germline CDR1 reads SGHRS; CDR2 reads YFSETQ. The CDR3 loop spans 15 amino acids. CDR3 in amino acids: CASSVTGFSDYEQYF. CDR3 coding DNA: TGCGCCAGCAGCGTGACAGGGTTCAGCGACTACGAGCAGTACTTC.

The chain is built from TRBV28 and TRBJ1-2, with a tentative D call TRBD1 (5 bases). Per the germline V gene, CDR1 is MDHEN and CDR2 is SYDVKM. With 7 bases removed from V and 4 bases from J, the gap between germline ends came to 19 bases. This CDR3 has 15 amino acids. CDR3 amino acids: CASISWGGIGYGYTF. CDR3 nucleotide sequence: TGTGCCAGCATAAGTTGGGGGGGAATAGGCTATGGCTACACCTTC.

The chain employs TRBV27 and TRBJ1-5, with 9 bases identical to TRBD1. The germline gives CDR1 MNHEY, CDR2 SMNVEV (reference sequence). The CDR3 consists of 15 residues. V dropped 6 bases and J dropped 3; count of bases not matched to a gene: 6. CDR3: CASSGTGMANQPQHF. The CDR3 region has the DNA TGTGCCAGCAGCGGGACAGGGATGGCCAATCAGCCCCAGCATTTT.

Only one count was recorded for this clone. This sequence joins TRBV9 and TRBJ1-2; the D gene is possibly TRBD1 (6 bases). In germline, CDR1 is SGDLS, CDR2 YYNGEE. Trimming stripped 0 bases from V and 4 bases from J, with 16 bases between. The CDR3 runs to 16 residues. CDR3 nucleotides: TGTGCCAGCAGCGTAGGCGACAGGCCCGGTCCCTATGGCTACACCTTC. It is translated as CASSVGDRPGPYGYTF.

The rearrangement joins TRBV13 to TRBJ2-7; 14 bases align to TRBD2. CDR1 is PRHDT, CDR2 FYEKMQ, per germline (reference sequence). V was pared by 5 bases and J by 9 bases, with 9 bases of the junction left unmatched. This CDR3 has 15 amino acids. The DNA of the CDR3 is TGTGCCAGCAGCGTCTTCGGGACTAGCGGGAGTGGGCAGTACTTC. Translating it yields CASSVFGTSGSGQYF.

The chain carries TRBV2 and TRBJ1-6; D unresolved. V was clipped by 6 bases and J by 8 bases, with 20 bases between them. This CDR3 is built from 16 residues. The germline V gene encodes CDR1 SNHLY and CDR2 FYNNEI. The CDR3, as DNA: TGTGCCAGCAGAAACGGAAGACAAACGTATTATTCACCCCTCCACTTT. It encodes CASRNGRQTYYSPLHF.